Shown below are 25 T cell receptor beta chains from a single sample sequenced in a study of CD8+CD57+ T cells in acquired aplastic anemia. Patients who underwent sequencing had shown CD8+CD57+ cell expansion by flow cytometry. For CDR3 and TCR beta VDJ profiling, genomic DNA was the template used. TCRdb passed the reads through MiXCR, listing each CDR3 protein once. The sample has about 200,000 distinct CDR3 sequences, 40% to 60% seen once; the top ten hold 20%. The sequenced sample was sorted CD4+, CD8+, or CD8+CD57+ T cells (not recorded which) from PBMCs. The receptor source for this set is a human donor with aplastic anemia.

This clonotype was seen ten or more times. The genes are TRBV14 and TRBJ2-2; D not certain. Germline V CDR1 and CDR2: SGHDN, FVKESK. CDR3 length: 18 amino acids. With 3 bases removed from V and 6 bases from J, the gap between germline ends came to 23 bases. The CDR3 is CASSQEFNGDFLAGELFF. The CDR3 DNA reads as TGTGCCAGCAGCCAGGAGTTTAATGGGGATTTTTTGGCCGGGGAGCTGTTTTTT.

Turning to this clonotype: A read error is possible here, since a much larger clone lies one base away. The J gene is TRBJ2-7, the V gene TRBV9, with TRBD2 matching 7 bases. Germline-derived CDR1 and CDR2 are SGDLS and YYNGEE. This CDR3 has 15 amino acids. Written as DNA, the CDR3 is TGTGCCGGCAGCGTAGCTCCAGCGGGGACCTACGAGCAGTACTTC. It encodes CAGSVAPAGTYEQYF.

This clonotype has only one observation. The rearrangement uses TRBV9 and TRBJ2-2, with a weak D call TRBD1 (5 bases). CDR3 length: 13 amino acids. Trimming took off 2 bases at V and 3 bases at J, with 5 bases between the two ends. The germline gives CDR1 SGDLS, CDR2 YYNGEE. The CDR3, as DNA: TGTGCCAGCAGCGTCAGGGACACCGGGGAGCTGTTTTTT. It specifies CASSVRDTGELFF.

This clonotype was counted only a few times. The chain uses TRBV20-1 and TRBJ2-5; 7 bases are shared with TRBD1. V shed 2 bases and J 8 bases; nucleotides not matched to a gene: 8. Germline loops: CDR1 DFQATT, CDR2 SNEGSKA (reference sequence). The CDR3 covers 13 residues. CDR3 sequence reads: CSARKQGVDTQYF. The CDR3 nucleotides read TGCAGTGCTAGAAAGCAGGGGGTCGACACCCAGTACTTC.

The chain is built from TRBV24-1 and TRBJ2-7, with D perhaps TRBD2 (5 bases). The CDR3 runs to 13 residues. V shed 1 base and J shed 4 bases, with 7 bases lying between them. In germline, CDR1 is KGHDR, CDR2 SFDVKD. The chain's CDR3 is CATSDFRGYEQYF. The CDR3, as DNA: TGTGCCACCAGTGATTTTCGGGGATACGAGCAGTACTTC.

The table lists this clonotype with many counts. The gene calls are TRBV5-1 and TRBJ2-5; D gene ambiguous. V was cut by 5 bases and J by 0 bases, with 8 bases left in between. The CDR3 consists of 13 residues. Per the germline V gene, CDR1 is SGHRS and CDR2 is YFSETQ. As DNA, the CDR3 is TGCGCCAGCAGAGTACAGTACCAAGAGACCCAGTACTTC. Residues: CASRVQYQETQYF.

V and J are TRBV20-1 and TRBJ2-6; possibly TRBD2 for D (5 bases). Germline-derived CDR1 and CDR2 are DFQATT and SNEGSKA (reference sequence). The ends were cut back, 6 bases at V and 3 bases at J, with 12 bases in the middle. The CDR3 loop spans 14 amino acids. The CDR3 here is CSATPGGGANVLTF. In DNA form, the CDR3 reads TGCAGTGCCACCCCAGGAGGTGGGGCCAACGTCCTGACTTTC.

The V call is TRBV9, the J call TRBJ1-6, with D hard to call. Trimming removed 1 base at V and 10 bases at J, with 12 bases between. CDR3 length: 14 amino acids. Germline values: CDR1 SGDLS, CDR2 YYNGEE. CDR3 protein: CASSVRGAESPLHF. In nucleotides, the CDR3 is TGTGCCAGCAGCGTACGGGGTGCAGAATCACCCCTCCACTTT.

V gene TRBV2 combines with J gene TRBJ2-1; D possibly matches TRBD1 or TRBD2 (5 bases each). The V end lost 6 bases, the J end lost 7 bases, and 13 bases lay between the germline ends. Germline V gives CDR1 SNHLY, CDR2 FYNNEI. This CDR3 has 13 residues. The CDR3 here is CASRSARGNEQFF. In nucleotides, the CDR3 is TGTGCCAGCAGGTCAGCGAGGGGTAATGAGCAGTTCTTC.

This clonotype appeared a few times. This chain joins TRBV28 and TRBJ1-2, with TRBD1 identical over 7 bases. The trim removed 5 bases at V and 4 bases at J, leaving 7 bases unmatched. This CDR3 region has 14 residues. Germline V lookup: CDR1 MDHEN, CDR2 SYDVKM. The CDR3 region has the DNA TGTGCCAGCAGTGCTCCGGACAGGAGCTATGGCTACACCTTC. Its translation: CASSAPDRSYGYTF.

The chain has TRBV7-8 and TRBJ2-1; D is undetermined. CDR1 and CDR2 from the germline V gene are SGHVS and FQNEAQ. Trimming stripped 5 bases from V and 0 bases from J, with 11 bases between. CDR3 size: 15 residues. In DNA form, the CDR3 reads TGTGCCAGCAGCCCGCGGTGGAGCTCCTACAATGAGCAGTTCTTC. It translates to CASSPRWSSYNEQFF.

V is TRBV30 and J is TRBJ2-7; a possible D gene is TRBD1 (6 bases). V was trimmed by 2 bases and J by 6 bases, leaving 14 bases between them. Germline CDR1 reads GTSNPN; CDR2 reads SVGIG (reference sequence). The length of the CDR3 is 13 residues. CDR3 region: CAWSPTGFREQYF. CDR3 DNA: TGTGCCTGGAGTCCCACAGGGTTTCGCGAGCAGTACTTC.

A note on this clonotype: Possible read error: a much larger clone is one base away. The V gene is TRBV19, the J gene TRBJ2-2; no definite D call. The V end was cut by 3 bases, the J end by 6 bases, with 11 bases between. The CDR3 loop spans 14 amino acids. Germline loops: CDR1 LNHDA, CDR2 SQIVND (reference sequence). The CDR3 DNA sequence: TGTGCCAGTAGTATGGCCCCCAGCGCCGGGGAGCTGTTTTTT. Residues: CASSMAPSAGELFF.

This chain connects TRBV2 to TRBJ1-3; D not resolved. V was shortened by 6 bases and J by 1 base, with 40 bases between the two germline ends. CDR1 is SNHLY and CDR2 is FYNNEI in the germline V gene. The CDR3 totals 24 residues. The CDR3: CASSPWLLSSGPGGWRHSGNTIYF. The CDR3 bases are TGTGCCAGCAGCCCCTGGCTACTTTCTTCCGGGCCTGGCGGCTGGCGGCATTCTGGAAACACCATATATTTT. Supplemented by reference TRBV2 and TRBJ1-3, the full variable domain reads EPEVTQTPSHQVTQMGQEVILRCVPISNHLYFYWYRQILGQKVEFLVSFYNNEISEKSEIFDDQFSVERPDGSNFTLKIRSTKLEDSAMYFCASSPWLLSSGPGGWRHSGNTIYFGEGSWLTVV.

This clonotype appeared once. The rearrangement uses TRBV6-2 or TRBV6-3 and TRBJ1-1, with D hard to call. Germline V gene sequence: CDR1 MNHEY, CDR2 SVGEGT. Trimming took off 2 bases at V and 0 bases at J, with 7 bases between the two ends. CDR3 length equals 14 residues. CDR3 protein: CASSYGYMNTEAFF. Written as DNA, the CDR3 is TGTGCCAGCAGTTACGGCTATATGAACACTGAAGCTTTCTTT.

The chain has TRBV19 and TRBJ2-3, with TRBD2 matching over 7 bases. V was clipped by 3 bases and J by 6 bases; unmatched bases: 9. CDR3 length equals 15 residues. Per germline, CDR1 LNHDA and CDR2 SQIVND (reference sequence). The CDR3 bases are TGTGCCAGTAGTATCGCGGGGGAGGCCGGGGATACGCAGTATTTT. It encodes CASSIAGEAGDTQYF. Combining the CDR3 with reference TRBV19 and TRBJ2-3 gives the whole variable domain DGGITQSPKYLFRKEGQNVTLSCEQNLNHDAMYWYRQDPGQGLRLIYYSQIVNDFQKGDIAEGYSVSREKKESFPLTVTSAQKNPTAFYLCASSIAGEAGDTQYFGPGTRLTVL.

This clonotype was recorded at least ten times. The genes are TRBV5-1 and TRBJ1-4; 9 positions agree with TRBD1. Germline V gene data show CDR1 as SGHRS and CDR2 as YFSETQ. The CDR3 is made up of 14 amino acids. Trimming took 5 bases from V and 5 from J; bases not matched to a gene: 4. The CDR3 region is CASRRDRVNEKLFF. The CDR3 DNA follows: TGCGCCAGCAGGCGGGACAGGGTCAATGAAAAACTGTTTTTT.

This clonotype was observed a few times. CDR3 loop: CASSVGPITDTQYF. CDR3 in DNA: TGTGCCAGCAGTGTCGGACCAATCACAGATACGCAGTATTTT. The chain links TRBV25-1 to TRBJ2-3; D call uncertain. Trimming removed 4 bases at V and 2 bases at J, with 10 bases between. The length of the CDR3 is 14 residues. The germline gives CDR1 MGHDK, CDR2 SYGVNS.

The V gene is TRBV20-1, the J gene TRBJ1-2; possible D gene TRBD1, 6 bases. There are 16 residues in the CDR3. Germline V gives CDR1 DFQATT, CDR2 SNEGSKA (reference sequence). V was shortened by 1 base and J by 2 bases, with 17 bases between the two germline ends. CDR3 sequence (DNA): TGCAGTGCTAGAGGTACAACTTGGGGGGCCAACTATGGCTACACCTTC. It yields the protein CSARGTTWGANYGYTF.

A word on this clonotype: A much larger clonotype is one base distant, so this may be a read error. The chain couples TRBV16 to TRBJ2-5; TRBD2 matches 12 bases. Looked up from germline, CDR1 is KGHSY and CDR2 is FQNENV. The trim removed 6 bases at V and 11 bases at J, leaving 13 bases unmatched. This CDR3 spans 15 amino acids. CDR3 sequence reads: CASSATSGGHNEQYF. DNA for the CDR3: TGTGCCAGCAGTGCTACTAGCGGGGGGCACAATGAGCAGTACTTC. The full variable domain, its missing parts supplied by reference TRBV16 and TRBJ2-5, is GEEVAQTPKHLVRGEGQKAKLYCAPIKGHSYVFWYQQVLKNEFKFLISFQNENVFDETGMPKERFSAKCLPNSPCSLEIQATKLEDSAVYFCASSATSGGHNEQYFGPGTRLLVL.

There are many counts of this clonotype. This chain connects TRBV20-1 to TRBJ2-5; 7 bases are shared with TRBD2. The CDR3 is made up of 14 amino acids. The germline gives CDR1 DFQATT, CDR2 SNEGSKA (reference sequence). V trimming: 5 bases; J trimming: 0 bases; junction bases outside the gene matches: 6. CDR3 coding DNA: TGCAGTGCTGGAACGGGGGGTAACCAAGAGACCCAGTACTTC. The encoded protein is CSAGTGGNQETQYF.

This clonotype was recorded at least ten times. The junction shows a germline mismatch at one end, possibly a read error. V gene TRBV6-1 combines with J gene TRBJ1-5; TRBD1 matches 8 bases. This CDR3 is built from 13 residues. Germline values: CDR1 MNHNS, CDR2 SASEGT. CDR3 nucleotides: TGTGCCAGCAGTGAAGAAGAGGGACAGGCCCACCATTTT. Its protein is CASSEEEGQAHHF.

Points on this clonotype: With a much larger clone just one base away, this may be a read error. The chain recombines TRBV24-1 with TRBJ2-7; 9 nucleotides align to TRBD1. The CDR3 has 15 amino acids. V trimming: 6 bases; J trimming: 1 base; junction bases outside the gene matches: 6. Germline loops: CDR1 KGHDR, CDR2 SFDVKD. This CDR3 reads CATSTPGTGSYEQYF. CDR3 bases: TGTGCCACCAGTACCCCCGGGACAGGGTCCTACGAGCAGTACTTC.

The V call is TRBV10-2, the J call TRBJ2-6; possible D gene TRBD2, 5 bases. The V gene lost 5 bases and the J gene lost 2 bases, with 13 bases spanning the gap. Germline values: CDR1 WSHSY, CDR2 SAAADI. This CDR3 comprises 16 residues. The CDR3 protein is CASSLTQEAGANVLTF. The CDR3 DNA sequence: TGCGCCAGCAGTCTGACCCAGGAGGCTGGGGCCAACGTCCTGACTTTC.

A note on this clonotype: One end of the junction fails to match germline, which may point to a read error. The V gene is TRBV5-8, the J gene TRBJ1-1; D ambiguous. The CDR3 extends over 12 amino acids. CDR1 is SGHTS and CDR2 is YDEGEE in the germline V gene. The CDR3 loop is CASSWGDTEAFF. CDR3 sequence (DNA): TGCGCCAGCAGCTGGGGAGACACTGAAGCTTTCTTT.